This entry lists 3 T cell receptor beta chains sequenced from one sample in a study of blood T cell repertoires in COVID-19. Assay: immunoSEQ multiplex PCR; the TCRdb copy retains only in-frame clones and omits some. The sample holds 240,000 or so clones; around 90% are singletons and the top ten take 6% to 9%. The source material was peripheral blood. The receptor set was obtained from a woman in her 70s with active or convalescent COVID-19.

This clone was seen only a few times. This rearrangement joins TRBV6-5 to TRBJ2-1; D gene uncertain. The CDR3 totals 11 residues. Germline values: CDR1 MNHEY, CDR2 SVGAGI. V dropped 5 bases and J dropped 4 bases, with 3 bases sitting between them. This chain's CDR3 is CASSRYNEQFF. The CDR3 nucleotides read TGTGCCAGCAGTCGTTACAATGAGCAGTTCTTC.

The chain is built from TRBV15 and TRBJ1-2; 9 bases align to TRBD1. This CDR3 spans 14 amino acids. In germline, CDR1 is LNHNV, CDR2 YYDKDF (reference sequence). Losses at the gene ends were 3 bases for V and 6 bases for J; bases not matched to a gene: 5. CDR3 protein: CATSRGGQGHGYTF. The CDR3 nucleotides read TGTGCCACCAGCAGGGGGGGACAGGGTCATGGCTACACCTTC.

J is TRBJ2-7 and V is TRBV11-3; perhaps TRBD1 as D (6 bases). V lost 5 bases to trimming and J lost 6 bases, with 11 bases between them. Germline V CDR1 and CDR2: SGHNT, YENEEA. The length of the CDR3 is 12 residues. The CDR3 here is CASSGRGFEQYF. CDR3 DNA sequence: TGTGCCAGCAGCGGCAGGGGTTTCGAGCAGTACTTC.